This T cell receptor (beta chain) was captured in a study of regulatory T cells in long-lasting Graves disease. V was clipped by 3 bases and J by 3 bases, with 7 bases between them. The V gene's germline CDR1 is WNHNN and CDR2 SYGVQD (reference sequence). CDR3 length: 13 amino acids. This clonotype showed up many times. Researchers made TCR beta libraries by using iRepertoire HTBI primers and running Arm-PCR on CDR3 regions. In the study's own analysis: Identification yielded around 64 TRBV and 15 or so TRBJ segments across samples. TCRdb itself ran the multiplex PCR reads through MiXCR, one entry per CDR3 protein. TCRdb's processing, not the authors', yielded these V and J calls. The sample shows fewer than 650,000 distinct CDR3 sequences, 15% to 20% of them seen only once. Documented time point: newly diagnosed GD, antithyroid drugs for less than 3 months. PBMCs provided the RNA from which the TCR library was made.

The same data also contributed to another study, on T cells in Graves' hyperthyroidism and ophthalmopathy. From that study: Patients were aged 18 to 65, had disease duration under 2 months, and had newly diagnosed hyperthyroidism.

The chain couples TRBV10-1 to TRBJ2-3, with unresolved D. The material was peripheral blood mononuclear cells (PBMCs), obtained at new diagnosis, from a patient treated with antithyroid drugs. The TCR sequence derives from a man younger than 30 with Graves disease. The CDR3 loop is CASSEAFTDTQYF. The DNA of the CDR3 is TGCGCCAGCAGTGAAGCCTTTACAGATACGCAGTATTTT.